This TCR beta chain was sequenced in a study of T cell repertoires in ileal Crohn's disease. The table came from immunoSEQ multiplex PCR; TCRdb's copy has only in-frame clones and leaves some out. The data hold 55,000 to 65,000 clones, with 85% to 90% observed a single time. As to time point: neoterminal ileum biopsy at postoperative endoscopy, about 6 months after surgery. Germline V gives CDR1 SGHAT, CDR2 FQNNGV. V shed 2 bases, J shed 0 bases, and the junction held 12 bases outside the gene matches. The CDR3 loop spans 19 amino acids. The sample comprised ileal tissue. V gene TRBV11-2 combines with J gene TRBJ2-2, with 7 bases lining up with TRBD1. This TCR derives from an adult with Crohn's disease. The CDR3 DNA sequence: TGTGCCAGCAGCTTAAGAAGGAACAGGGGCGGGTCGAACACCGGGGAGCTGTTTTTT. Its translation is CASSLRRNRGGSNTGELFF. Supplemented by reference TRBV11-2 and TRBJ2-2, the full variable domain reads EAGVAQSPRYKIIEKRQSVAFWCNPISGHATLYWYQQILGQGPKLLIQFQNNGVVDDSQLPKDRFSAERLKGVDSTLKIQPAKLEDSAVYLCASSLRRNRGGSNTGELFFGEGSRLTVL.